The 6 T cell receptor beta chains below were found in one sample sequenced in a study of response to subunit inactivated influenza vaccine. TCRdb ran MiXCR on the RT-PCR reads and lists one entry per CDR3 protein. The top ten hold less than 4% of the sample, which has about 500,000 distinct CDR3 sequences, approximately 15% seen once. This sample comprised CD4+ T cells sorted from PBMCs, obtained approximately 25 months after vaccination. The source is a man aged 50-75 years who received an inactivated influenza vaccine.

Ten or more counts support this clonotype. The V and J genes are TRBV6-5 and TRBJ1-1; no reliable D call. Germline V gene lookup returns CDR1 MNHEY and CDR2 SVGAGI. The CDR3 has 14 residues. The V end was cut by 2 bases, the J end by 4 bases, with 11 bases between. Here the CDR3 reads CASSYDGVGTEAFF. CDR3 DNA: TGTGCCAGCAGTTACGATGGGGTGGGCACTGAAGCTTTCTTT.

This clonotype has just a few counts. V usage is TRBV12-3 or TRBV12-4 and J usage is TRBJ2-1, with a weak D call TRBD2 (6 bases). Trimming pared 1 base from V and 5 bases from J, leaving 18 bases between. This CDR3 has 17 amino acids. CDR3 in DNA: TGTGCCAGCAGTTTAGGTGGGGGGATCTATCGGAACAATGAGCAGTTCTTC. Translation gives CASSLGGGIYRNNEQFF.

This clonotype was detected many times. The chain uses TRBV5-1 and TRBJ2-3; no firm D call. Germline CDR1 is SGHRS and CDR2 is YFSETQ. The length of the CDR3 is 14 residues. V shed 3 bases and J shed 0 bases, with 8 bases lying between them. CDR3 in amino acids: CASSWTDSTDTQYF. In nucleotides, the CDR3 is TGCGCCAGCAGCTGGACCGACAGCACAGATACGCAGTATTTT.

This chain links TRBV5-6 with TRBJ2-7; possibly TRBD1 for D (6 bases). Germline CDR1 SGHDT, CDR2 YYEEEE. This CDR3 is 14 amino acids long. Deletions cut 4 bases from V and 0 bases from J, with 11 bases between. The CDR3 region is CASSHRVLSYEQYF. The CDR3 region has the DNA TGTGCCAGCAGCCACAGGGTTCTCTCCTACGAGCAGTACTTC.

The V gene is TRBV6-1, the J gene TRBJ2-1, with TRBD1 matching 8 bases. The CDR3 extends over 14 amino acids. In germline, CDR1 is MNHNS, CDR2 SASEGT. J gave up 1 base and V 8 bases, and 4 bases lay outside the gene matches. The CDR3 loop reads CASRRTGSYNEQFF. For the CDR3, the DNA is TGTGCCAGCCGACGGACAGGGTCCTACAATGAGCAGTTCTTC.

CDR3 residues: CASNRQGAYEQYF. The CDR3 bases are TGTGCCAGCAACCGACAGGGGGCCTACGAGCAGTACTTC. The chain recombines TRBV28 with TRBJ2-7; TRBD1 agrees at 9 bases. Per germline, CDR1 MDHEN and CDR2 SYDVKM. There are 13 residues in the CDR3. With V trimmed by 7 bases and J by 2 bases, 3 bases remained unmatched.